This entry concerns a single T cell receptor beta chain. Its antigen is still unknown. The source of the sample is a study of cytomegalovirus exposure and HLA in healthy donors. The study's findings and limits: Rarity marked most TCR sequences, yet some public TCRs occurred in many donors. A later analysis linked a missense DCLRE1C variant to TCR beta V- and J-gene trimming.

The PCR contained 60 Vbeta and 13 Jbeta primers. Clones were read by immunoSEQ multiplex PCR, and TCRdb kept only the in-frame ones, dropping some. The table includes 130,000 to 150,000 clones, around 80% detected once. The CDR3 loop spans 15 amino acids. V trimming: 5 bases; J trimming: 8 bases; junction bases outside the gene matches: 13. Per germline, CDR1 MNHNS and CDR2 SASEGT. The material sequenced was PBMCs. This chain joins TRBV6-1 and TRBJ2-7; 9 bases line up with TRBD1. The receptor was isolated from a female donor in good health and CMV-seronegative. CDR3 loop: CASSPPPGQGTKQYF. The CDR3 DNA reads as TGTGCCAGCAGTCCCCCCCCGGGACAGGGAACCAAGCAGTACTTC.